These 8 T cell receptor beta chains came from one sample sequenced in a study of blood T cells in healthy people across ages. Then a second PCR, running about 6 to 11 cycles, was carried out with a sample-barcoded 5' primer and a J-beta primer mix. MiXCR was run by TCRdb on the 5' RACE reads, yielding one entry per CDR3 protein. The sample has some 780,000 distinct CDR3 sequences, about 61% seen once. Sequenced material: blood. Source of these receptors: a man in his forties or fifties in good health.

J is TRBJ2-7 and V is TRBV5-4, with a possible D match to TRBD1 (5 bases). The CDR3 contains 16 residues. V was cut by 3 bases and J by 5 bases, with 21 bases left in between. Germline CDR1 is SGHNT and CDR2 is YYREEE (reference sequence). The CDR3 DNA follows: TGTGCCAGCAGCTCGTTCGACGCAGGGCCTACCGACGAGCAGTACTTC. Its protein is CASSSFDAGPTDEQYF. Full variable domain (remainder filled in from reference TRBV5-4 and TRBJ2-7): ETGVTQSPTHLIKTRGQQVTLRCSSQSGHNTVSWYQQALGQGPQFIFQYYREEENGRGNFPPRFSGLQFPNYSSELNVNALELDDSALYLCASSSFDAGPTDEQYFGPGTRLTVT.

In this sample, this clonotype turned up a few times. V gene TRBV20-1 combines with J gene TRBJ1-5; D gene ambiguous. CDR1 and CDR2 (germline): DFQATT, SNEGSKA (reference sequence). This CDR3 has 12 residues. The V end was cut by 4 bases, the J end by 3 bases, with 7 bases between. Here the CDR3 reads CSANTYNQPQHF. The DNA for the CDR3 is TGCAGTGCTAACACTTACAATCAGCCCCAGCATTTT.

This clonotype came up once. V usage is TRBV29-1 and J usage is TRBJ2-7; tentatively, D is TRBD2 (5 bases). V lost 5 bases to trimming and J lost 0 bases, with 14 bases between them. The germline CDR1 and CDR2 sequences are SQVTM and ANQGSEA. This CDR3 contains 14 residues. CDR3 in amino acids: CSVRVAKNSYEQYF. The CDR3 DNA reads TGCAGCGTTAGGGTAGCGAAAAACTCCTACGAGCAGTACTTC.

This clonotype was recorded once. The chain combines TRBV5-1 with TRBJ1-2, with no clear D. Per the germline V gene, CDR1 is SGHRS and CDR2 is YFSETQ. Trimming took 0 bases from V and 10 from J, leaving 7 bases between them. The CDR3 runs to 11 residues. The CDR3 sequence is CASSLEDDYTF. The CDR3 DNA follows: TGCGCCAGCAGCTTGGAGGACGACTACACCTTC.

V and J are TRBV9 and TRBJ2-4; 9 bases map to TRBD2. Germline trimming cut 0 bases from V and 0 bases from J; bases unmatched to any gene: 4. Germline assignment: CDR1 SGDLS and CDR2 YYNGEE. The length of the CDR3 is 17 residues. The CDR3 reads CASSVGVAGVAKNIQYF. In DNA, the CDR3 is TGTGCCAGCAGCGTAGGTGTAGCGGGAGTAGCCAAAAACATTCAGTACTTC.

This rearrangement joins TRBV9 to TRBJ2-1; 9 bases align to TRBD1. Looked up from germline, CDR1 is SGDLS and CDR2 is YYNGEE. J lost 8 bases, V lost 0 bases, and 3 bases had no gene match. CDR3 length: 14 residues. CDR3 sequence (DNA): TGTGCCAGCAGCGTAGGGGACAGGGACCATGAGCAGTTCTTC. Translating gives CASSVGDRDHEQFF.

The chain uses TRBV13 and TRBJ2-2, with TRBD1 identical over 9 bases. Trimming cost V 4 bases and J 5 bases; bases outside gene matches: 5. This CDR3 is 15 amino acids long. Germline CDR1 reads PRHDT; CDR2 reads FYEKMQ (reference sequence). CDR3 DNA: TGTGCCAGCAGCTACAGGGGGCGTTTGACCGGGGAGCTGTTTTTT. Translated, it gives CASSYRGRLTGELFF.

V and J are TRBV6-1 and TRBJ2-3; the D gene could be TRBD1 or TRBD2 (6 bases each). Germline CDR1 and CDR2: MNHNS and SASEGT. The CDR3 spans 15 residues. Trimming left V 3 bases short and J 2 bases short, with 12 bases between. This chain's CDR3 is CASSEPGGLTDTQYF. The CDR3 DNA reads TGTGCCAGCAGTGAGCCCGGGGGCCTCACAGATACGCAGTATTTT.